Listed here are 14 T cell receptor beta chains from one sample, sequenced in a study of blood T cell repertoires in COVID-19. The protocol was immunoSEQ multiplex PCR, while the TCRdb copy is restricted to in-frame clones and leaves out a portion. Of some 99,000 clones detected, more than 80% appear once; the ten largest clones hold 1.1%. The sample was peripheral blood. These receptors all stem from a human donor in a cohort sampled during active COVID-19.

This rearrangement joins TRBV19 to TRBJ2-3; 9 nucleotides match TRBD1. Germline trimming cut 8 bases from V and 0 bases from J; bases unmatched to any gene: 3. Looked up from germline, CDR1 is LNHDA and CDR2 is SQIVND (reference sequence). The CDR3 extends over 14 amino acids. Written as DNA, the CDR3 is TGTGCCAGTTCACAGGGGGCTAGCACAGATACGCAGTATTTT. Its protein is CASSQGASTDTQYF. Filled out from reference TRBV19 and TRBJ2-3, the complete variable domain reads DGGITQSPKYLFRKEGQNVTLSCEQNLNHDAMYWYRQDPGQGLRLIYYSQIVNDFQKGDIAEGYSVSREKKESFPLTVTSAQKNPTAFYLCASSQGASTDTQYFGPGTRLTVL.

The rearrangement joins TRBV4-2 to TRBJ2-3; 13 positions match TRBD2. CDR3 length equals 16 residues. Germline-derived CDR1 and CDR2 are LGHNA and YNFKEQ. V lost 2 bases, J lost 5 bases, and 4 bases stayed unmatched. The CDR3 DNA follows: TGTGCCAGCAGCCAACGACTAGCGGGAGGCTTAGATACGCAGTATTTT. This translates into CASSQRLAGGLDTQYF.

V gene TRBV7-9 combines with J gene TRBJ1-1, with TRBD1 matching 8 bases. V gave up 4 bases and J gave up 1 base; unmatched junction bases: 11. The CDR3 loop spans 17 amino acids. Germline loops: CDR1 SEHNR, CDR2 FQNEAQ (reference sequence). The CDR3 protein is CASSWRTTGGSNTEAFF. CDR3 coding DNA: TGTGCCAGCAGCTGGAGAACTACAGGGGGTTCGAACACTGAAGCTTTCTTT.

This clone was detected only a few times. This chain uses TRBV12-5 with TRBJ1-5; perhaps TRBD1 as D (5 bases). The CDR3 runs 15 residues. CDR1 and CDR2 (germline): LGHNT, FRNRAP. The V end was cut by 3 bases, the J end by 1 base, with 10 bases between. The DNA of the CDR3 is TGTGCTAGTGGTTTCCAGGCAGGGAGCAATCAGCCCCAGCATTTT. Its translation is CASGFQAGSNQPQHF.

This clone was detected only once. This chain uses TRBV5-8 with TRBJ1-2; tentative D call: TRBD1 (5 bases). The CDR3 consists of 17 residues. V shed 4 bases and J shed 4 bases, with 23 bases lying between them. Germline V gene lookup returns CDR1 SGHTS and CDR2 YDEGEE. The CDR3 spells CASSPNVVGAGGYGYTF. CDR3 bases: TGTGCCAGCAGCCCGAACGTTGTAGGGGCGGGGGGCTATGGCTACACCTTC. Full variable domain (missing parts from reference TRBV5-8 and TRBJ1-2): EAGVTQSPTHLIKTRGQQATLRCSPISGHTSVYWYQQALGLGLQFLLWYDEGEERNRGNFPPRFSGRQFPNYSSELNVNALELEDSALYLCASSPNVVGAGGYGYTFGSGTRLTVV.

The chain couples TRBV4-1 to TRBJ1-1; perhaps TRBD1 as D (5 bases). V was clipped by 1 base and J by 6 bases, with 12 bases between them. CDR3 length: 14 amino acids. CDR1 MGHRA and CDR2 YSYEKL come from the germline V gene. For the CDR3, the DNA is TGCGCCAGCAGCCAAGGCGGGGAAGGGGCTGAAGCTTTCTTT. It specifies CASSQGGEGAEAFF.

The chain combines TRBV18 with TRBJ2-4, with 7 nucleotides matching TRBD2. The length of the CDR3 is 16 residues. Per the germline V gene, CDR1 is KGHSH and CDR2 is LQKENI. Unmatched junction bases numbered 2, after V lost 0 bases and J lost 0 bases. This chain's CDR3 is CASSPPGGRAKNIQYF. In nucleotides, the CDR3 is TGTGCCAGCTCACCACCGGGGGGGAGAGCCAAAAACATTCAGTACTTC. The entire variable domain, with the rest obtained from reference TRBV18 and TRBJ2-4, is as follows: NAGVMQNPRHLVRRRGQEARLRCSPMKGHSHVYWYRQLPEEGLKFMVYLQKENIIDESGMPKERFSAEFPKEGPSILRIQQVVRGDSAAYFCASSPPGGRAKNIQYFGAGTRLSVL.

The rearrangement links TRBV7-2 to TRBJ1-5, with a tentative D call TRBD1 (5 bases). This CDR3 region has 15 residues. Germline-derived CDR1 and CDR2 are SGHTA and FQGNSA. Trimming cost V 1 base and J 3 bases, with 10 bases left between them. The CDR3 loop reads CASSLVQGYNQPQHF. The CDR3 region has the DNA TGTGCCAGCAGCTTAGTCCAGGGTTACAATCAGCCCCAGCATTTT.

The V and J genes are TRBV10-3 and TRBJ1-2, with D possibly TRBD1 on 5 matching bases. Looked up from germline, CDR1 is ENHRY and CDR2 is SYGVKD. V was cut by 8 bases and J by 8 bases, with 15 bases left in between. This CDR3 has 12 amino acids. The CDR3 coding sequence is TGTGCCATCGGGGGAGGGACTCGGGGCTACACCTTC. It specifies CAIGGGTRGYTF.

This chain's CDR3 is CASSQDLSQETQYF. The CDR3 DNA follows: TGTGCCAGCAGCCAAGATCTTAGCCAAGAGACCCAGTACTTC. The gene calls are TRBV3-1 (or the pseudogene TRBV3-2) and TRBJ2-5; D ambiguous. The germline CDR1 and CDR2 sequences are LGHDT and YNNKEL (reference sequence). Trimming cost V 0 bases and J 1 base, with 6 bases left between them. The CDR3 contains 14 residues.

This clone appeared once. CDR3 protein: CASCTVAEAFF. Here the CDR3 DNA reads TGTGCCAGCTGTACAGTCGCTGAAGCTTTCTTT. The chain uses TRBV7-9 and TRBJ1-1; unclear D gene. V lost 8 bases and J 6 bases, leaving 10 bases between the germline ends. The CDR3 is 11 residues long. Germline CDR1 is SEHNR and CDR2 is FQNEAQ (reference sequence).

This chain connects TRBV14 to TRBJ2-6; D unclear. The CDR3 runs 16 residues. V lost 4 bases and J lost 0, with 10 bases in between. Germline V gene sequence: CDR1 SGHDN, CDR2 FVKESK. This chain's CDR3 is CASSPRRSSGANVLTF. CDR3 nucleotides: TGTGCCAGCAGCCCCCGTCGTAGCTCTGGGGCCAACGTCCTGACTTTC.

The gene calls are TRBV9 and TRBJ2-1; 8 bases fit TRBD1. This CDR3 region has 15 residues. CDR1 is SGDLS and CDR2 is YYNGEE in the germline V gene. The junction had 10 bases not matched to a gene; V was cut back by 4 bases and J by 7 bases. The CDR3 reads CASSSGTGGGNEQFF. In nucleotides, the CDR3 is TGTGCCAGCAGCTCGGGGACAGGCGGTGGGAATGAGCAGTTCTTC.

This clone was seen only once. The V gene is TRBV10-3, the J gene TRBJ2-3, with 7 bases that match TRBD1. With V trimmed by 9 bases and J by 4 bases, 7 bases remained unmatched. Germline V gene sequence: CDR1 ENHRY, CDR2 SYGVKD. This CDR3 spans 13 amino acids. Here the CDR3 DNA reads TGTGCCATAGGTAGGGACAGACCAGATACGCAGTATTTT. Translated: CAIGRDRPDTQYF.